Below are 14 T cell receptor beta chains sequenced from a single sample in a study of blood T cell repertoires in COVID-19. Repertoires were generated with immunoSEQ multiplex PCR, while TCRdb's copy carries only in-frame clones and drops some. Here the sample spans about 150,000 clones, approximately 83% being singletons. Sequenced input: peripheral blood. The origin of the receptors is a woman of 80 years or more with acute or convalescent COVID-19.

The gene calls are TRBV2 and TRBJ2-2; 13 bases line up with TRBD2. Germline CDR1 is SNHLY and CDR2 is FYNNEI. CDR3 length: 16 amino acids. V lost 5 bases to trimming and J lost 1 base; unmatched junction nucleotides: 1. CDR3 protein: CASSRLAGGNTGELFF. The CDR3 nucleotides are TGTGCCAGCAGTCGACTAGCGGGAGGGAACACCGGGGAGCTGTTTTTT.

This clone was seen a single time. The rearrangement uses TRBV5-1 and TRBJ2-1; tentative D call: TRBD2 (5 bases). Per the germline V gene, CDR1 is SGHRS and CDR2 is YFSETQ. This CDR3 comprises 17 residues. The ends were cut back, 4 bases at V and 0 bases at J, with 17 bases in the middle. The CDR3 coding sequence is TGCGCCAGCAGCCCTGAGGCCCCTCGGGGCTCCTACAATGAGCAGTTCTTC. Residues: CASSPEAPRGSYNEQFF.

This clone was counted a few times. The CDR3 nucleotides read TGTGCCAGCAGCGGCTCGACAGGGGCCCAGCCCCAGCATTTT. Translating gives CASSGSTGAQPQHF. The V and J genes are TRBV2 and TRBJ1-5; 8 bases align to TRBD1. This CDR3 contains 14 residues. Germline lookup yields CDR1 SNHLY and CDR2 FYNNEI. The V and J ends lost 6 bases and 7 bases, in that order; junction bases with no gene match: 8.

The chain is built from TRBV4-2 and TRBJ1-4; 9 nucleotides line up with TRBD1. Germline lookup yields CDR1 LGHNA and CDR2 YNFKEQ. J lost 8 bases, V lost 2 bases, and 6 bases had no gene match. This CDR3 is built from 15 residues. The CDR3 nucleotides are TGTGCCAGCAGCCAAAACCCCGGGACAGGGGAAAAACTGTTTTTT. Its protein product is CASSQNPGTGEKLFF.

V is TRBV6-1 and J is TRBJ2-3, with 9 bases that match TRBD2. The V segment lost 3 bases and the J segment 5 bases; nucleotides outside the gene matches: 9. The CDR3 covers 16 residues. From germline, CDR1 is MNHNS and CDR2 SASEGT. The CDR3 DNA reads TGTGCCAGCAGTGACCATAGCGGGAGCGGGGGAGATACGCAGTATTTT. It encodes CASSDHSGSGGDTQYF.

The chain links TRBV29-1 to TRBJ1-2; 7 nucleotides agree with TRBD1. CDR3 size: 11 residues. J gave up 3 bases and V 7 bases, and 2 bases lay outside the gene matches. Germline CDR1 is SQVTM and CDR2 is ANQGSEA. The CDR3 region has the DNA TGCAGCGGAGGACAGGACTATGGCTACACCTTC. The encoded protein is CSGGQDYGYTF.

In this sample, this clone turned up a few times. V and J are TRBV3-1 (or the pseudogene TRBV3-2) and TRBJ2-5; 9 nucleotides match TRBD1. CDR3 length: 15 amino acids. The germline V gene has CDR1 LGHDT and CDR2 YNNKEL (reference sequence). Trimming removed 5 bases from V and 2 bases from J; junction bases left unmatched: 6. DNA for the CDR3: TGTGCCAGCAGCAACCGGGACAGGGCTCAAGAGACCCAGTACTTC. Its translation is CASSNRDRAQETQYF.

The chain links TRBV25-1 to TRBJ1-4; 7 bases map to TRBD1. Trimming cost V 2 bases and J 3 bases; bases outside gene matches: 0. Germline assignment: CDR1 MGHDK and CDR2 SYGVNS. This CDR3 region has 14 residues. CDR3 sequence: CASSERGPNEKLFF. Here the CDR3 DNA reads TGTGCCAGCAGTGAAAGGGGGCCTAATGAAAAACTGTTTTTT.

The V and J genes are TRBV5-5 and TRBJ2-7, with TRBD2 identical over 12 bases. This CDR3 has 17 amino acids. Germline V gene sequence: CDR1 SGHKS, CDR2 YYEKEE (reference sequence). J gave up 4 bases and V 1 base, and 9 bases lay outside the gene matches. For the CDR3, the DNA is TGTGCCAGCAGCTTGTCTGCAGGACTAGCGGGAAGTTACGAGCAGTACTTC. It translates to CASSLSAGLAGSYEQYF. Combining the CDR3 with reference TRBV5-5 and TRBJ2-7 gives the whole variable domain DAGVTQSPTHLIKTRGQQVTLRCSPISGHKSVSWYQQVLGQGPQFIFQYYEKEERGRGNFPDRFSARQFPNYSSELNVNALLLGDSALYLCASSLSAGLAGSYEQYFGPGTRLTVT.

Only a few counts were recorded for this clone. This chain uses TRBV2 with TRBJ2-1; weak D call: TRBD2 (5 bases). V gave up 5 bases and J gave up 13 bases, with 27 bases separating them. Germline V gene lookup returns CDR1 SNHLY and CDR2 FYNNEI. CDR3 size: 16 residues. Written as DNA, the CDR3 is TGTGCCAGCAGTTTTGAAGGGTCTAGCCTTAATGGTAGACAGTTCTTC. Translation gives CASSFEGSSLNGRQFF.

The chain joins TRBV5-1 to TRBJ2-1, with 11 bases lining up with TRBD2. Germline V gene data show CDR1 as SGHRS and CDR2 as YFSETQ. The V segment lost 4 bases and the J segment 6 bases; nucleotides outside the gene matches: 9. The CDR3 runs to 16 residues. As DNA, the CDR3 is TGCGCCAGCAGCACTGGACTAGCGGGCAGGTCCAATGAGCAGTTCTTC. Translation: CASSTGLAGRSNEQFF.

The chain carries TRBV7-9 and TRBJ2-3; D is perhaps TRBD1 (5 bases). Trimming shortened V by 2 bases and J by 4 bases, and 10 bases separated the two germline ends. The CDR3 runs to 14 residues. From germline, CDR1 is SEHNR and CDR2 FQNEAQ (reference sequence). CDR3 coding DNA: TGTGCCAGCAGCTTAAGGGGCGGATCAGATACGCAGTATTTT. This sequence encodes CASSLRGGSDTQYF. The whole variable domain, filled in from reference TRBV7-9 and TRBJ2-3, reads DTGVSQNPRHKITKRGQNVTFRCDPISEHNRLYWYRQTLGQGPEFLTYFQNEAQLEKSRLLSDRFSAERPKGSFSTLEIQRTEQGDSAMYLCASSLRGGSDTQYFGPGTRLTVL.

The V gene is TRBV29-1, the J gene TRBJ2-7; D ambiguous. The germline V and J ends were trimmed by 2 bases and 9 bases, with 17 bases remaining between them. The length of the CDR3 is 13 residues. Germline assignment: CDR1 SQVTM and CDR2 ANQGSEA. In DNA, the CDR3 is TGCAGCGTTGAAATCACCAAAGGTTCAGGGCAGTACTTC. Translated: CSVEITKGSGQYF.

This sequence joins TRBV7-2 and TRBJ2-7; 8 bases match TRBD2. CDR1 and CDR2 from the germline V gene are SGHTA and FQGNSA. The CDR3 extends over 15 amino acids. J lost 3 bases, V lost 5 bases, and 9 bases had no gene match. DNA of the CDR3: TGTGCCAGCAGCCCGGGGGGGGACACCAACTACGAGCAGTACTTC. The encoded protein is CASSPGGDTNYEQYF.